This T cell receptor (beta chain) was found in a study of OX40 agonist ivuxolimab in advanced cancers. Regarding the study in general: Ivuxolimab, which targeted the costimulatory receptor OX40 (CD134), was an agonistic, fully human IgG2 monoclonal antibody. Intravenous ivuxolimab was administered to patients every 2 weeks at six dose levels: 0.01, 0.1, 0.3, 1.5, 3 and 10 mg/kg. A male proportion of nearly 85% and a mean age of roughly 58 years, ranging from about 20 to 85, were recorded for the dose-escalation cohort. Prior anti-PD-1, anti-PD-L1 or anti-CTLA-4 therapy was permitted, and 35% to 40% of dose-escalation patients had received checkpoint inhibitors. Peripheral TCRbeta sequencing was intended to test whether TCR sequence diversity was altered and clonal T-cell expansion was caused by ivuxolimab. Partial responses occurred in three dose-escalation patients: two with cutaneous melanoma and one with hepatocellular carcinoma. The paper reports the monotherapy dose-escalation portion (N of about 50 patients) of the phase I ivuxolimab trial. Of the roughly 52 dose-escalation patients, hepatocellular carcinoma was present in about 19, melanoma in roughly 15, renal cell carcinoma in 9 and head and neck cancer in 9.

Comments on this clone: No antigen is known for it. It has no much larger one-base neighbor in the sample; base qualities were not kept.

As encoded in the germline V gene, CDR1 is MNHEY while CDR2 is SVGAGI. Taken from cysteine to phenylalanine, the CDR3 has 16 residues. This entry keeps only the CDR3 DNA: 48 bases, framed from base 1. V ends up 1 base short and J 0 bases short, with an unmatched junction base count of 3. To sequence the TCRbeta CDR3 region, genomic DNA was isolated from the sorted cells. TCRbeta CDR3 regions were sequenced using the immunoSEQ Assay. TCRdb carries this immuneACCESS record with in-frame sequences only. Its versions omit some clonotypes, under half of them owing to an unresolved V gene in the studies checked, with the rest unexplained. In this sample the table shows 45,000 to 55,000 clones, approximately 88% of which occur a single time. 14% of the sample is held by the ten biggest clonotypes. The trial excluded patients who had a history of autoimmune disease or who were on systemic immunosuppression. Peripheral blood for TCR sequencing was drawn from every dose cohort at baseline, at cycle 4 day 1 and at cycle 7 day 1. The samples were taken from a phase I, first-in-human, multicenter, open-label dose-escalation trial of ivuxolimab. Adults with locally advanced or metastatic head and neck squamous cell, hepatocellular, melanoma or renal cell carcinoma were enrolled in the trial. Before TCR sequencing, CD4+ T cells and CD8+ T cells were sorted from peripheral blood as separate populations.

Results the study describes overall, beyond this receptor: After ivuxolimab, more expanded clones were found on average in CD8+ T cells than in CD4+ T cells. Clonal expansion of both CD4+ and CD8+ blood T cells was observed from baseline to week 6 at doses 0.1 to 3.0 mg/kg. Which antigens the clonally expanded peripheral T cells were specific for was not determined. Low levels of normalized T-cell clonal expansion were also seen in some patients who did not respond. Partial responders in the 0.1-3.0 mg/kg groups had among the lowest normalized peripheral clonal expansion, especially among CD8+ T cells.

This clonotype was obtained from an adult with an advanced solid tumor such as melanoma, head and neck, liver or kidney cancer. The rearranged chain carries TRBV6-5 and TRBJ2-1, and TRBD2 aligns with 7 junction nucleotides. Sample: CD4+ or CD8+ T cells sorted from blood, taken in a trial of the OX40 agonist ivuxolimab. Here is the DNA: TGTGCCAGCAGTTACTTTAGCGGGTTCTCCTACAATGAGCAGTTCTTC. Translated, it gives CASSYFSGFSYNEQFF.